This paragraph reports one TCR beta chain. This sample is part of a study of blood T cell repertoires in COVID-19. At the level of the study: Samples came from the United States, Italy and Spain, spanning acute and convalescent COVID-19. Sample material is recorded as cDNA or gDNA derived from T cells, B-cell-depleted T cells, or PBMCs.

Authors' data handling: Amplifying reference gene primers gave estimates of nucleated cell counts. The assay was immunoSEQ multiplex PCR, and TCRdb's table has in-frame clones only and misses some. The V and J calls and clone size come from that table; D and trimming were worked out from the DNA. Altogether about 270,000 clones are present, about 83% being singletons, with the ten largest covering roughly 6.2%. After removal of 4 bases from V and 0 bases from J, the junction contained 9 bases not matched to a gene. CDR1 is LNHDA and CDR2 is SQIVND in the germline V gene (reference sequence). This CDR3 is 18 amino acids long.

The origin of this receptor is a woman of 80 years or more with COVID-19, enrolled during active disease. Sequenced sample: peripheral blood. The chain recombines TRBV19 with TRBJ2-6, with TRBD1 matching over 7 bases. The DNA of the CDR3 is TGTGCCAGTAGTACTATCAGGGGGTCCCTCTCTGGGGCCAACGTCCTGACTTTC. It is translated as CASSTIRGSLSGANVLTF.